Following are 19 T cell receptor beta chains from one sample sequenced in a study of CD8 T cells in Susac syndrome (dated by TCRdb to about 2019). Receptor libraries were prepared by the immunoSEQ multiplex PCR assay. RNA was extracted using the RNeasy kit, and roughly 0.45 to 1 microgram was reverse transcribed with random hexamers. TCRdb passed the public sequencing reads through fastp at Q25 and MiXCR, retaining productive beta sequences. CDR3 protein sequences are deduplicated, and each keeps its most common genes and DNA. The sample has more than 200,000 distinct CDR3 sequences on record, around 95% of them singletons. The top ten clonotypes cover less than 0.075% of the sample. What was sequenced was CD4+ T cells from PBMCs. These receptors came from a human donor with multiple sclerosis.

The chain couples TRBV19 to TRBJ1-5, with D unclear. Germline assignment: CDR1 LNHDA and CDR2 SQIVND (reference sequence). Trimming removed 3 bases at V and 0 bases at J, with 9 bases between. The CDR3 covers 15 residues. CDR3 in amino acids: CASSIREISNQPQHF. In DNA, the CDR3 is TGTGCCAGTAGTATCCGGGAGATTAGCAATCAGCCCCAGCATTTT.

V is TRBV4-1 and J is TRBJ1-5; perhaps TRBD1 as D (5 bases). Germline lookup yields CDR1 MGHRA and CDR2 YSYEKL. Trimming removed 1 base from V and 2 bases from J, with 9 bases in between. CDR3 size: 15 residues. CDR3 sequence (DNA): TGCGCCAGCAGCCAAGTCGTAGGGGGCAATCAGCCCCAGCATTTT. This sequence encodes CASSQVVGGNQPQHF.

The genes are TRBV23-1 and TRBJ2-3; perhaps TRBD2 as D (6 bases). TRBV23-1 has ORF status, its function being uncertain. This CDR3 comprises 14 residues. V was shortened by 5 bases and J by 7 bases, with 16 bases between the two germline ends. The DNA of the CDR3 is TGCGCCAGCAGTTGGCGGACTAAACTAAATACGCAGTATTTT. Protein product: CASSWRTKLNTQYF.

The chain carries TRBV25-1 and TRBJ1-4; a weak D match, TRBD1 (5 bases). Trimming took off 5 bases at V and 9 bases at J, with 16 bases between the two ends. The CDR3 is 14 residues long. Germline assignment: CDR1 MGHDK and CDR2 SYGVNS. The CDR3 DNA is TGTGCCAGCAGTCTAGCAGGGACGGCGAAAAAACTGTTTTTT. The encoded protein is CASSLAGTAKKLFF.

The chain carries TRBV4-1 and TRBJ1-6; the match to TRBD1 covers 7 bases. Unmatched junction bases numbered 7, after V lost 0 bases and J lost 8 bases. This CDR3 has 16 amino acids. CDR1 is MGHRA, CDR2 YSYEKL, per germline. CDR3 sequence reads: CASSQDPGGTDSPLHF. The CDR3, as DNA: TGCGCCAGCAGCCAAGACCCAGGGGGAACTGATTCACCCCTCCACTTT.

The chain is built from TRBV5-6 and TRBJ2-2; 13 nucleotides line up with TRBD2. V shed 2 bases, J shed 6 bases, and the junction held 1 base outside the gene matches. In germline, CDR1 is SGHDT, CDR2 YYEEEE. The CDR3 has 15 residues. The CDR3 DNA sequence: TGTGCCAGCAGCTTCGGACTAGCGGGAGCCGGGGAGCTGTTTTTT. Translation gives CASSFGLAGAGELFF.

The table lists this clonotype with a count of one. The CDR3 bases are TGTGCCATCAGTGAGAAATGGACGGGATTGGGGAACACTGAAGCTTTCTTT. Protein: CAISEKWTGLGNTEAFF. The V gene is TRBV10-3, the J gene TRBJ1-1; D is uncertain. The V end was cut by 2 bases, the J end by 1 base, with 17 bases between. In germline, CDR1 is ENHRY, CDR2 SYGVKD. This CDR3 has 17 amino acids.

The chain recombines TRBV3-1 with TRBJ1-3; weak D call: TRBD1 (5 bases). The ends were cut back, 4 bases at V and 4 bases at J, with 17 bases in the middle. CDR1 and CDR2 (germline): LGHDT, YNNKEL (reference sequence). The CDR3 consists of 16 residues. Here the CDR3 DNA reads TGTGCCAGCAGCCCCCCTTTCGGGGCGAGAGGAAACACCATATATTTT. As protein: CASSPPFGARGNTIYF.

The J gene is TRBJ2-1, the V gene TRBV15; no reliable D call. The CDR3 consists of 17 residues. Germline CDR1 is LNHNV and CDR2 is YYDKDF (reference sequence). Trimming left V 0 bases short and J 4 bases short, with 16 bases between. In nucleotides, the CDR3 is TGTGCCACCAGCAGAGATTTCCCCCCGGTGGGGTACAATGAGCAGTTCTTC. Residues: CATSRDFPPVGYNEQFF.

The rearrangement links TRBV6-1 to TRBJ2-5, with 7 bases fitting TRBD1. V lost 4 bases and J lost 4; bases outside the gene matches: 3. This CDR3 is built from 13 residues. Germline V gene data show CDR1 as MNHNS and CDR2 as SASEGT. The CDR3: CASSVNRGETQYF. The CDR3 DNA reads TGTGCCAGCAGTGTTAACAGGGGAGAGACCCAGTACTTC.

V and J are TRBV27 and TRBJ2-5, with 8 positions matching TRBD1. Germline lookup yields CDR1 MNHEY and CDR2 SMNVEV (reference sequence). V was pared by 6 bases and J by 0 bases, with 6 bases of the junction left unmatched. The CDR3 is made up of 15 amino acids. In nucleotides, the CDR3 is TGTGCCAGCAGGCGACAGGGGAAGTACCAAGAGACCCAGTACTTC. Amino acids: CASRRQGKYQETQYF.

The J gene is TRBJ1-2, the V gene TRBV11-2, with D possibly matching TRBD1 (6 bases). The length of the CDR3 is 12 residues. Germline V gene sequence: CDR1 SGHAT, CDR2 FQNNGV. Trimming took 5 bases from V and 8 from J, leaving 12 bases between them. The CDR3, as DNA: TGTGCCAGCAGCCGGACAGTGGGCGGCTACACCTTC. Its protein product is CASSRTVGGYTF.

The chain combines TRBV25-1 with TRBJ1-2; D call uncertain. V lost 2 bases, J lost 2 bases, and 9 bases lay in between. The CDR3 has 14 residues. The germline V gene encodes CDR1 MGHDK and CDR2 SYGVNS. The CDR3 reads CASSELGMNYGYTF. Here the CDR3 DNA reads TGTGCCAGCAGTGAACTAGGGATGAACTATGGCTACACCTTC.

This sequence joins TRBV5-4 and TRBJ2-4; 14 nucleotides align to TRBD2. Losses at the gene ends were 4 bases for V and 6 bases for J; bases not matched to a gene: 9. From germline, CDR1 is SGHNT and CDR2 YYREEE (reference sequence). The CDR3 length is 17 residues. This CDR3 reads CASSLRTSGGPGNIQYF. In DNA form, the CDR3 reads TGTGCCAGCAGCCTCAGGACTAGCGGGGGGCCAGGAAACATTCAGTACTTC.

J is TRBJ1-6 and V is TRBV23-1; 8 bases match TRBD1. TRBV23-1 is flagged as an ORF with uncertain function. This CDR3 is 15 amino acids long. The V gene end was trimmed by 3 bases and the J gene end by 8 bases; junction bases not matched to a gene: 6. CDR3: CASSQGDRKDSPLHF. CDR3 bases: TGCGCCAGCAGTCAGGGGGACAGGAAGGATTCACCCCTCCACTTT.

This rearrangement joins TRBV10-1 to TRBJ1-1; D is unclear. CDR1 is WNHNN and CDR2 is SYGVQD in the germline V gene (reference sequence). Trimming left V 2 bases short and J 6 bases short, with 10 bases between. This CDR3 has 13 residues. Here the CDR3 reads CASSEAGFAEAFF. DNA for the CDR3: TGCGCCAGCAGTGAGGCGGGATTCGCTGAAGCTTTCTTT.

The rearrangement links TRBV29-1 to TRBJ2-2; D is uncertain. The CDR3 length is 12 residues. Germline V gene data show CDR1 as SQVTM and CDR2 as ANQGSEA. V was pared by 7 bases and J by 0 bases, with 6 bases between. The CDR3, as DNA: TGCAGCGGAGCAGCGAACACCGGGGAGCTGTTTTTT. Translated: CSGAANTGELFF.

V is TRBV3-1 and J is TRBJ1-2, with 8 nucleotides matching TRBD1. The CDR3 loop spans 14 amino acids. The ends lost 4 bases at V and 3 bases at J; junction bases unmatched: 4. Germline V gives CDR1 LGHDT, CDR2 YNNKEL (reference sequence). CDR3 coding DNA: TGTGCCAGCAGCCTCCCGGGACAGGACTATGGCTACACCTTC. It encodes CASSLPGQDYGYTF.

V and J are TRBV10-3 and TRBJ1-1, with a weak D call TRBD1 (5 bases). Germline V gene lookup returns CDR1 ENHRY and CDR2 SYGVKD. V lost 3 bases to trimming and J lost 0 bases, with 11 bases between them. This CDR3 comprises 15 residues. CDR3 in amino acids: CAISDSLTVNTEAFF. Written as DNA, the CDR3 is TGTGCCATCAGTGACTCTTTGACAGTGAACACTGAAGCTTTCTTT.